These 7 T cell receptor beta chains were all obtained from the same sample, sequenced in a study of blood T cells in healthy people across ages. The second PCR ran about 6 to 11 cycles with a sample-barcoded 5' primer and J-beta primers. A single record per CDR3 protein comes from TCRdb applying MiXCR to the 5' RACE reads. This sample has hundreds of thousands of distinct CDR3 sequences, with 52% found just once. Sample: blood. Receptors were obtained from an elderly woman in good health.

This clonotype was detected many times. The chain employs TRBV20-1 and TRBJ2-2; D not certain. CDR3 length equals 12 residues. Germline V gene lookup returns CDR1 DFQATT and CDR2 SNEGSKA (reference sequence). V was shortened by 5 bases and J by 6 bases, with 10 bases between the two germline ends. CDR3 DNA: TGCAGTGCTCCTAATCGCCCCGGGGAGCTGTTTTTT. Its protein is CSAPNRPGELFF.

The table lists this clonotype with many counts. This rearrangement joins TRBV3-1 to TRBJ1-6, with 7 bases lining up with TRBD1. Per germline, CDR1 LGHDT and CDR2 YNNKEL (reference sequence). The length of the CDR3 is 14 residues. The V and J ends lost 1 base and 8 bases, in that order; junction bases with no gene match: 2. Here the CDR3 DNA reads TGTGCCAGCAGCCAAGGAGGGACAGATTCACCCCTCCACTTT. Protein: CASSQGGTDSPLHF.

This clonotype was seen a few times. The gene calls are TRBV21-1 and TRBJ2-2; the table's D call TRBD2 went unverified against the DNA. TRBV21-1 is an annotated pseudogene. CDR3 length: 17 amino acids. CDR3 nucleotides: TGTGCCAGCAGCATCCGACTAGCGGGGGGACTGAGCGGGGAGCTGTTTTTT. Protein sequence: CASSIRLAGGLSGELFF.

The chain has TRBV6-5 and TRBJ2-3; 12 bases fit TRBD2. Germline CDR1 MNHEY, CDR2 SVGAGI. Trimming cost V 0 bases and J 7 bases; bases outside gene matches: 11. The CDR3 is made up of 18 amino acids. The CDR3 sequence: CASSYSISRTSGTHTQYF. The CDR3 region has the DNA TGTGCCAGCAGTTACTCGATATCCCGGACTAGCGGGACGCATACGCAGTATTTT.

The chain is built from TRBV6-6 and TRBJ2-7; TRBD1 aligns across 7 bases. CDR3 length equals 15 residues. The J segment lost 4 bases and the V segment lost 6 bases, leaving 12 bases of the junction unmatched. CDR1 is MNHNY, CDR2 SVGAGI, per germline (reference sequence). This CDR3 reads CASRTPRQGVYEQYF. The DNA of the CDR3 is TGTGCCAGCAGAACTCCTAGACAGGGAGTTTACGAGCAGTACTTC.

There are a few counts of this clonotype. This chain uses TRBV20-1 with TRBJ2-5; a weak D match, TRBD1 (6 bases). The germline V and J ends were trimmed by 6 bases and 3 bases, with 14 bases remaining between them. The CDR3 totals 13 residues. CDR1 and CDR2 (germline): DFQATT, SNEGSKA (reference sequence). The CDR3 DNA follows: TGCAGTGCCAGTACAGGGCCCAAAGAGACCCAGTACTTC. Protein: CSASTGPKETQYF.

This sequence joins TRBV20-1 and TRBJ2-1, with TRBD2 matching 7 bases. The CDR3 is 14 residues long. J was trimmed by 6 bases and V by 4 bases; bases with no gene match: 9. CDR1 and CDR2 from the germline V gene are DFQATT and SNEGSKA (reference sequence). The CDR3: CSATDGGGRNEQFF. DNA of the CDR3: TGCAGTGCTACCGATGGGGGGGGTCGCAATGAGCAGTTCTTC.